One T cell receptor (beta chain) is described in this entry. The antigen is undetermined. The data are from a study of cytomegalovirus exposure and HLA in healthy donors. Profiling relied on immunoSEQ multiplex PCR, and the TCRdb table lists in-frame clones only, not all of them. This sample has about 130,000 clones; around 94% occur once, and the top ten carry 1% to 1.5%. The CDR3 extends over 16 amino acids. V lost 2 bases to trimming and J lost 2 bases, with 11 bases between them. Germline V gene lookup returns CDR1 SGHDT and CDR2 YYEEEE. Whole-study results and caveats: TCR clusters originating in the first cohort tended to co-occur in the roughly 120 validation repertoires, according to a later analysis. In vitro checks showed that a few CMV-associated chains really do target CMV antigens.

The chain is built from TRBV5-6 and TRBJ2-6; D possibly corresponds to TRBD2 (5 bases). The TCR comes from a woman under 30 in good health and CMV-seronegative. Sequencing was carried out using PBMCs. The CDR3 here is CASSLVWRPGANVLTF. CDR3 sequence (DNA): TGTGCCAGCAGCTTAGTTTGGAGGCCTGGGGCCAACGTCCTGACTTTC.